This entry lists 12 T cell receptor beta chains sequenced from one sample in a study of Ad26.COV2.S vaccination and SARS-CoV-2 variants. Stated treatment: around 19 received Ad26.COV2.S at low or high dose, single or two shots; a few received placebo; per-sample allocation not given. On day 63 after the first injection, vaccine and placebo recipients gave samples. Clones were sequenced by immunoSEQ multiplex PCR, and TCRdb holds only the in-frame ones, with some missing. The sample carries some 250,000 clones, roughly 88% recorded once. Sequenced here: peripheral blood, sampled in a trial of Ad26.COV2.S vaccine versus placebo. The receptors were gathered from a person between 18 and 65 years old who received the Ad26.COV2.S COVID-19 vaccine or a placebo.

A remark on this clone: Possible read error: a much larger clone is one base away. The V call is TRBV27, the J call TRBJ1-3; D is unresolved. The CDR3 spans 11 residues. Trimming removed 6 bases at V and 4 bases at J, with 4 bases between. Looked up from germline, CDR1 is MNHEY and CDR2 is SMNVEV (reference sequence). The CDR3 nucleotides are TGTGCCAGCAGCTTGGGAAACACCATATATTTT. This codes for CASSLGNTIYF.

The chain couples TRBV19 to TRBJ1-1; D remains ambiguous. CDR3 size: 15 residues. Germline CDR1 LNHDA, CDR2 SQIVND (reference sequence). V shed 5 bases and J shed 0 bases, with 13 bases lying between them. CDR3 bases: TGTGCCAGTAGTTACGCAGGACTTATGAACACTGAAGCTTTCTTT. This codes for CASSYAGLMNTEAFF.

The CDR3 DNA is TGCGCCAGCAGCTTTCGCGGAGTTTCGGCAGATACGCAGTATTTT. Amino acid sequence: CASSFRGVSADTQYF. V usage is TRBV5-1 and J usage is TRBJ2-3; D gene uncertain. V was shortened by 2 bases and J by 4 bases, with 14 bases between the two germline ends. CDR1 is SGHRS and CDR2 is YFSETQ in the germline V gene. CDR3 length equals 15 residues.

CDR3 nucleotide sequence: TGCGCCAGCAGCTTCCCTCAGGGAAGGGACACAGATACGCAGTATTTT. Translated: CASSFPQGRDTDTQYF. The chain employs TRBV5-1 and TRBJ2-3, with D perhaps TRBD1 (5 bases). Trimming left V 2 bases short and J 2 bases short, with 15 bases between. The V gene's germline CDR1 is SGHRS and CDR2 YFSETQ. The length of the CDR3 is 16 residues. Together with reference TRBV5-1 and TRBJ2-3, the CDR3 gives the full variable domain: KAGVTQTPRYLIKTRGQQVTLSCSPISGHRSVSWYQQTPGQGLQFLFEYFSETQRNKGNFPGRFSGRQFSNSRSEMNVSTLELGDSALYLCASSFPQGRDTDTQYFGPGTRLTVL.

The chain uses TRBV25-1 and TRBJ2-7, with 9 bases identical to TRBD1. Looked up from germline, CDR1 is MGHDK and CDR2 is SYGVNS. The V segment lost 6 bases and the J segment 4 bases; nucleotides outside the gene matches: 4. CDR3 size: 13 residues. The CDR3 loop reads CASRRDREYEQYF. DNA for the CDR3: TGTGCCAGCAGAAGGGACAGGGAGTACGAGCAGTACTTC.

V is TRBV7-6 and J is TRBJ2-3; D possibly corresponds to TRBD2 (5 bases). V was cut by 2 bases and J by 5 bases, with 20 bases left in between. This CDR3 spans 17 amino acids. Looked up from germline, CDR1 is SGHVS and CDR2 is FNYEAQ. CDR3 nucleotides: TGTGCCAGCAGCTTAATACCGGGCCCTCCACGGGAAGATACGCAGTATTTT. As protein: CASSLIPGPPREDTQYF.

The CDR3 DNA is TGTGCCAGCAGCGTAGATTCCTCCAGGAAGAATGGCTACACCTTC. Its translation is CASSVDSSRKNGYTF. This sequence joins TRBV9 and TRBJ1-2; D not resolved. CDR1 is SGDLS and CDR2 is YYNGEE in the germline V gene. Between the trimmed V and J ends, which lost 0 bases and 6 bases, there was a span of 15 bases. The CDR3 has 15 residues.

The CDR3 region has the DNA TGTGCCAGCAGCTTAGGACTAGCGGGAGGGTACGAGCAGTACTTC. It translates to CASSLGLAGGYEQYF. The chain carries TRBV7-8 and TRBJ2-7; the match to TRBD2 covers 14 bases. Germline values: CDR1 SGHVS, CDR2 FQNEAQ. V lost 1 base and J lost 4; bases outside the gene matches: 0. The length of the CDR3 is 15 residues.

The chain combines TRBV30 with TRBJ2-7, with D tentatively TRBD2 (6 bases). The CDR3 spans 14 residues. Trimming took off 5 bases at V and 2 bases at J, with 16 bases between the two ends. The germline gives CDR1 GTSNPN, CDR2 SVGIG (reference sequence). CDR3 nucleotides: TGTGCCTGGGCCTCCGGGACTCAACCCTACGAGCAGTACTTC. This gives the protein CAWASGTQPYEQYF.

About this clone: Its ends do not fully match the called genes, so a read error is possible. Here the CDR3 DNA reads TGTGCCACACCCCGGACCAGCTTT. Amino acid sequence: CATPRTSF. The chain employs TRBV6-4 and TRBJ1-1; D is unclear. The CDR3 spans 8 residues. Germline CDR1 and CDR2: MRHNA and SNTAGT.

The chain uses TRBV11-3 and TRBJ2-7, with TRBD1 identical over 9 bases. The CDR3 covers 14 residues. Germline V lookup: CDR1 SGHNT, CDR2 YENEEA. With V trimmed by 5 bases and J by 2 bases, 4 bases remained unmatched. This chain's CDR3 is CASSRGQGPYEQYF. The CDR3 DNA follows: TGTGCCAGCAGCCGTGGACAGGGGCCCTACGAGCAGTACTTC.

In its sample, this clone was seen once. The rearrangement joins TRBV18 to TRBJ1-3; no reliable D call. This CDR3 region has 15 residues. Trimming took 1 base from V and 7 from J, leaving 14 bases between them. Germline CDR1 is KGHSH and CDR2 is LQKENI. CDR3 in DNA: TGTGCCAGCTCACCACGAAACAATTTGGGGAACACCATATATTTT. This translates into CASSPRNNLGNTIYF.